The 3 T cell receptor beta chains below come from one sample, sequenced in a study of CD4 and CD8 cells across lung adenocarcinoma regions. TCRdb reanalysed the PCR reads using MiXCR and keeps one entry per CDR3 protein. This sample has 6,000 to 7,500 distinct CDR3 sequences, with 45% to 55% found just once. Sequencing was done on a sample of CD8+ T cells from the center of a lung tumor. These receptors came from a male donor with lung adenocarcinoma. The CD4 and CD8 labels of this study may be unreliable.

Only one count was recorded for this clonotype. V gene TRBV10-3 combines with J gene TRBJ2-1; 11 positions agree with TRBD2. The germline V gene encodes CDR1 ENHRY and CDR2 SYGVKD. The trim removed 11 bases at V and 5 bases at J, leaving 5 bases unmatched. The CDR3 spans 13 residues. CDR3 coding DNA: TGTGCCCTTCGGGGACTAGCGGACAATGAGCAGTTCTTC. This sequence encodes CALRGLADNEQFF.

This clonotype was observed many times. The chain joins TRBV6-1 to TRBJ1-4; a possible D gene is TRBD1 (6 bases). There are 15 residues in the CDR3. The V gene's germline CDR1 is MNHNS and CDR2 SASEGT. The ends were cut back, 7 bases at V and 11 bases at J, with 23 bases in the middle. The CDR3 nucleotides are TGTGCCAGCAACCCCCGGAGGGCAGGGGAGGTTAAACTGTTTTTT. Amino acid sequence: CASNPRRAGEVKLFF.

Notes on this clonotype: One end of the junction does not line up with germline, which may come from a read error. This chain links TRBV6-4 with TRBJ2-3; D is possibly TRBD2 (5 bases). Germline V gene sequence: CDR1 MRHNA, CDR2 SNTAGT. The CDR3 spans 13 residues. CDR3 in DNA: TGTGCCAGGAGGCTGCGGGCCACAGACATTCAGTACTTT. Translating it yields CARRLRATDIQYF.